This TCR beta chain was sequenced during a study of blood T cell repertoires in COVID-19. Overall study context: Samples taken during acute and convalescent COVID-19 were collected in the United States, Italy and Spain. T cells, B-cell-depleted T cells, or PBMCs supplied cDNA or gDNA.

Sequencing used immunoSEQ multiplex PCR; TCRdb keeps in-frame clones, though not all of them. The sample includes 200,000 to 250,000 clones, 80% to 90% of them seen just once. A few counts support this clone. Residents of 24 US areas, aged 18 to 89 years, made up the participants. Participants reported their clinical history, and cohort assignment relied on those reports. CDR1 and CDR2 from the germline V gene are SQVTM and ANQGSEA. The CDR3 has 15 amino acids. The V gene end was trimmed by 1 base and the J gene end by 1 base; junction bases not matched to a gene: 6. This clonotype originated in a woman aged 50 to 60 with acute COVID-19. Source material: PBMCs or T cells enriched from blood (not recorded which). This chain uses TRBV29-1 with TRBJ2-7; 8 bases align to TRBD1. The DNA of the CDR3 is TGCAGCGTTGAAGCGCCGACAGGGGTTTCCTACGAGCAGTACTTC. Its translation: CSVEAPTGVSYEQYF.